The next 29 T cell receptor beta chains were all read from a single sample in a study of cytomegalovirus exposure and HLA in healthy donors. This PCR relied on a set of 60 Vbeta primers and 13 Jbeta primers. Using immunoSEQ multiplex PCR, the repertoire was profiled, and TCRdb retains in-frame clones only, with some absent. Altogether about 160,000 clones are present, around 78% being singletons, with the ten largest covering approximately 3.1%. The sequencing sample was made of PBMCs. The receptors come from a woman in her forties in good health and CMV-seronegative.

V usage is TRBV6-1 and J usage is TRBJ2-7, with TRBD1 as a possible D gene (6 bases). The CDR3 extends over 15 amino acids. The V gene lost 7 bases and the J gene lost 0 bases, with 16 bases spanning the gap. From germline, CDR1 is MNHNS and CDR2 SASEGT. The CDR3 bases are TGTGCCAGCACCGGACAGCCCGATAGCTCCTACGAGCAGTACTTC. This gives the protein CASTGQPDSSYEQYF.

The genes are TRBV5-8 and TRBJ2-3, with TRBD1 as a possible D gene (6 bases). Germline CDR1 SGHTS, CDR2 YDEGEE. CDR3 length: 14 residues. V was cut by 0 bases and J by 5 bases, with 10 bases left in between. CDR3 amino acids: CASSLGTAVDTQYF. CDR3 DNA sequence: TGTGCCAGCAGCTTGGGGACAGCCGTAGATACGCAGTATTTT.

The chain joins TRBV7-3 to TRBJ1-3, with unresolved D. V shed 2 bases and J shed 2 bases, with 10 bases lying between them. Germline V gives CDR1 SGHTA, CDR2 FQGTGA. The CDR3 sequence is 15 residues long. CDR3: CASSLRGGPGNTIYF. The CDR3 DNA reads as TGTGCCAGCAGCTTACGGGGAGGCCCTGGAAACACCATATATTTT. The variable domain in full, with the rest retrieved from reference TRBV7-3 and TRBJ1-3, is GAGVSQTPSNKVTEKGKYVELRCDPISGHTALYWYRQSLGQGPEFLIYFQGTGAADDSGLPNDRFFAVRPEGSVSTLKIQRTERGDSAVYLCASSLRGGPGNTIYFGEGSWLTVV.

The chain links TRBV2 to TRBJ2-3; no firm D call. The germline CDR1 and CDR2 sequences are SNHLY and FYNNEI. The V end was cut by 3 bases, the J end by 4 bases, with 8 bases between. This CDR3 contains 13 residues. Written as DNA, the CDR3 is TGTGCCAGCAGTGAGGAGCGCTCAGATACGCAGTATTTT. Amino acids: CASSEERSDTQYF.

This chain joins TRBV4-1 and TRBJ2-7; 8 bases fit TRBD2. The V gene's germline CDR1 is MGHRA and CDR2 YSYEKL. V was pared by 2 bases and J by 4 bases, with 4 bases of the junction left unmatched. CDR3 length equals 14 residues. As DNA, the CDR3 is TGCGCCAGCAGCCAACGCCGGGAGGGATACGAGCAGTACTTC. This sequence encodes CASSQRREGYEQYF.

This sequence joins TRBV6-5 and TRBJ2-3; TRBD2 matches 10 bases. J gave up 5 bases and V 0 bases, and 5 bases lay outside the gene matches. Germline CDR1 and CDR2: MNHEY and SVGAGI. The CDR3 contains 16 residues. The CDR3 nucleotides read TGTGCCAGCAGTTACTCCCCTAGCGGGGGCAGAGATACGCAGTATTTT. Translation: CASSYSPSGGRDTQYF.

In its sample, this clone was seen a few times. The V gene is TRBV5-3, the J gene TRBJ1-2; D may be TRBD1 (5 bases). TRBV5-3 is identified as an open reading frame with a role that is uncertain. There are 17 residues in the CDR3. The V end was cut by 1 base, the J end by 4 bases, with 20 bases between. The CDR3 DNA reads TGTGCCAGAAGCTTGTCTGACAGCCAGCTCGCTTCCTATGGCTACACCTTC. Amino acid sequence: CARSLSDSQLASYGYTF.

The chain combines TRBV27 with TRBJ2-2; 9 positions match TRBD2. J was trimmed by 5 bases and V by 2 bases; bases with no gene match: 3. The CDR3 has 15 amino acids. Germline-derived CDR1 and CDR2 are MNHEY and SMNVEV (reference sequence). Written as DNA, the CDR3 is TGTGCCAGCAGTTTACTGGCGGGGGGGACCGGGGAGCTGTTTTTT. It encodes CASSLLAGGTGELFF.

The chain has TRBV2 and TRBJ2-1; TRBD2 matches 14 bases. Germline V lookup: CDR1 SNHLY, CDR2 FYNNEI. V was clipped by 2 bases and J by 4 bases; unmatched bases: 4. The CDR3 totals 17 residues. In nucleotides, the CDR3 is TGTGCCAGCAGTGAACGACTAGCGGGGGGGATATACAATGAGCAGTTCTTC. This codes for CASSERLAGGIYNEQFF.

The CDR3 spells CASTISSGNTIYF. The CDR3 coding sequence is TGCGCCAGCACAATTAGCTCTGGAAACACCATATATTTT. The J gene is TRBJ1-3, the V gene TRBV5-1; D is ambiguous. The germline V and J ends were trimmed by 6 bases and 0 bases, with 7 bases remaining between them. Germline lookup yields CDR1 SGHRS and CDR2 YFSETQ. This CDR3 comprises 13 residues.

With respect to this clone: No conserved phenylalanine or tryptophan ends this CDR3, so it is likely a read error. The DNA is omitted, as the CDR3 cannot be located on it reliably, and the CDR3 follows TCRdb's listing. V and J are TRBV10-3 and TRBJ1-1; TRBD1, the D gene given by the table, was not confirmed from the DNA. Germline values: CDR1 ENHRY, CDR2 SYGVKD. From its first to its last residue, the CDR3 has 14 amino acids. The CDR3 region is CAISESTGTGGETL.

This clone came up a few times. This chain links TRBV25-1 with TRBJ1-4; 12 bases are a match to TRBD1. Trimming cost V 4 bases and J 8 bases; bases outside gene matches: 2. This CDR3 comprises 14 residues. Looked up from germline, CDR1 is MGHDK and CDR2 is SYGVNS. This chain's CDR3 is CASSAGTGGEKLFF. As DNA, the CDR3 is TGTGCCAGCAGTGCAGGGACAGGGGGCGAAAAACTGTTTTTT.

The CDR3 spells CASSGYRGHGYTF. DNA of the CDR3: TGTGCCAGCAGTGGGTACAGGGGGCATGGCTACACCTTC. The rearrangement links TRBV2 to TRBJ1-2, with TRBD1 matching 9 bases. Germline V gene lookup returns CDR1 SNHLY and CDR2 FYNNEI. The CDR3 is 13 residues long. V shed 4 bases and J 6 bases; nucleotides not matched to a gene: 3.

The V gene is TRBV5-1, the J gene TRBJ2-7; 12 bases map to TRBD1. The germline V gene has CDR1 SGHRS and CDR2 YFSETQ. With V trimmed by 4 bases and J by 5 bases, 10 bases remained unmatched. The CDR3 sequence is 16 residues long. This CDR3 reads CASSVSGTGGVNEQYF. In nucleotides, the CDR3 is TGCGCCAGCAGCGTCAGCGGGACAGGGGGCGTAAACGAGCAGTACTTC.

The V and J genes are TRBV5-5 and TRBJ2-7; no clear D. There are 14 residues in the CDR3. Looked up from germline, CDR1 is SGHKS and CDR2 is YYEKEE (reference sequence). Trimming took off 2 bases at V and 2 bases at J, with 11 bases between the two ends. Here the CDR3 reads CASSFPRLTYEQYF. The CDR3 DNA reads TGTGCCAGCAGCTTTCCCAGACTTACCTACGAGCAGTACTTC.

The V and J genes are TRBV4-1 and TRBJ2-5; D possibly corresponds to TRBD2 (5 bases). Matching the DNA end better, TRBJ2-7 makes the J call doubtful. Germline V lookup: CDR1 MGHRA, CDR2 YSYEKL. The CDR3 runs 16 residues. The CDR3 loop is CASSQVSGGPAYEQYF. CDR3 DNA: TGCGCCAGCAGCCAAGTAAGTGGCGGGCCCGCCTACGAGCAGTACTTC.

V and J are TRBV5-8 and TRBJ1-1; 10 nucleotides align to TRBD1. After removal of 4 bases from V and 3 bases from J, the junction contained 9 bases not matched to a gene. The CDR3 totals 16 residues. Germline-derived CDR1 and CDR2 are SGHTS and YDEGEE. The CDR3 reads CASSLSTGGLYTEAFF. CDR3 DNA: TGTGCCAGCAGCCTTTCGACAGGGGGCTTGTACACTGAAGCTTTCTTT.

The chain employs TRBV6-1 and TRBJ1-3, with D uncertain. With 4 bases removed from V and 8 bases from J, the gap between germline ends came to 15 bases. The CDR3 runs to 14 residues. Per germline, CDR1 MNHNS and CDR2 SASEGT. DNA of the CDR3: TGTGCCAGCAGTGTTACAGTACTCGCAGACACCATATATTTT. This gives the protein CASSVTVLADTIYF.

The rearrangement uses TRBV7-9 and TRBJ2-5; tentatively, D is TRBD1 (7 bases). V lost 0 bases and J 5 bases, leaving 22 bases between the germline ends. The CDR3 has 18 residues. Germline-derived CDR1 and CDR2 are SEHNR and FQNEAQ (reference sequence). Here the CDR3 reads CASSLAGAGGGVFETQYF. CDR3 DNA sequence: TGTGCCAGCAGCTTAGCGGGAGCTGGAGGGGGCGTTTTTGAGACCCAGTACTTC.

The chain couples TRBV11-3 to TRBJ2-1; a weak D match, TRBD2 (7 bases). Germline V gene sequence: CDR1 SGHNT, CDR2 YENEEA. The CDR3 sequence is 12 residues long. Trimming shortened V by 5 bases and J by 7 bases, and 9 bases separated the two germline ends. The CDR3 sequence: CASSKGGNEQFF. In nucleotides, the CDR3 is TGTGCCAGCAGCAAGGGGGGGAATGAGCAGTTCTTC. Supplemented by reference TRBV11-3 and TRBJ2-1, the full variable domain reads EAGVVQSPRYKIIEKKQPVAFWCNPISGHNTLYWYLQNLGQGPELLIRYENEEAVDDSQLPKDRFSAERLKGVDSTLKIQPAELGDSAVYLCASSKGGNEQFFGPGTRLTVL.

The chain employs TRBV7-2 and TRBJ2-2, with TRBD1 identical over 9 bases. The CDR3 has 15 residues. Germline trimming cut 3 bases from V and 7 bases from J; bases unmatched to any gene: 6. Germline V CDR1 and CDR2: SGHTA, FQGNSA. CDR3 amino acids: CASSFNRGQGGELFF. DNA for the CDR3: TGTGCCAGCAGCTTCAACAGGGGGCAGGGCGGGGAGCTGTTTTTT.

V usage is TRBV27 and J usage is TRBJ1-6, with 8 bases fitting TRBD1. Germline V gene data show CDR1 as MNHEY and CDR2 as SMNVEV (reference sequence). The CDR3 is 15 residues long. V was clipped by 2 bases and J by 7 bases; unmatched bases: 4. The CDR3 DNA reads as TGTGCCAGCAGTTTAGGGACAGGAACCAATTCACCCCTCCACTTT. Its translation is CASSLGTGTNSPLHF.

The genes are TRBV5-4 and TRBJ2-1; no clear D. CDR1 and CDR2 (germline): SGHNT, YYREEE (reference sequence). The CDR3 runs to 14 residues. V dropped 1 base and J dropped 5 bases, with 10 bases sitting between them. This CDR3 is CASSLWADDNEQFF. Written as DNA, the CDR3 is TGTGCCAGCAGCTTGTGGGCAGACGACAATGAGCAGTTCTTC.

The sample holds a few counts of this clone. This sequence joins TRBV4-1 and TRBJ1-1, with TRBD1 as a possible D gene (6 bases). The germline V and J ends were trimmed by 5 bases and 2 bases, with 12 bases remaining between them. Germline-derived CDR1 and CDR2 are MGHRA and YSYEKL. This CDR3 is 14 amino acids long. CDR3 bases: TGCGCCAGCAGCTCACCCAGGGGTAACACTGAAGCTTTCTTT. Translating gives CASSSPRGNTEAFF.

The V and J genes are TRBV2 and TRBJ2-3; 12 bases agree with TRBD2. Trimming took 5 bases from V and 5 from J; bases not matched to a gene: 8. The CDR3 runs to 16 residues. Germline V gene data show CDR1 as SNHLY and CDR2 as FYNNEI. As DNA, the CDR3 is TGTGCCAGCAGTCTCCTAGAGACTAGCGGGGGAGATACGCAGTATTTT. It is translated as CASSLLETSGGDTQYF.

This chain links TRBV6-9 with TRBJ1-1; maybe TRBD1 (6 bases). This CDR3 spans 15 amino acids. CDR1 and CDR2 (germline): MNHGY, SVAAGI. Trimming took 0 bases from V and 3 from J, leaving 11 bases between them. The CDR3 protein is CASSYSRQGYTEAFF. CDR3 coding DNA: TGTGCCAGCAGTTATTCCCGGCAGGGGTACACTGAAGCTTTCTTT.

This clone was counted a single time. The gene calls are TRBV19 and TRBJ2-2, with 10 positions matching TRBD1. Trimming took 4 bases from V and 4 from J; bases not matched to a gene: 3. Germline assignment: CDR1 LNHDA and CDR2 SQIVND (reference sequence). This CDR3 has 15 residues. This chain's CDR3 is CASSKDRGFTGELFF. In nucleotides, the CDR3 is TGTGCCAGTAGTAAGGACAGGGGGTTCACCGGGGAGCTGTTTTTT.

As concerns this clone: One junction end disagrees with the germline gene, perhaps due to a read error. This chain joins TRBV7-9 and TRBJ1-2; 7 nucleotides line up with TRBD1. The CDR3 runs 13 residues. Looked up from germline, CDR1 is SEHNR and CDR2 is FQNEAQ (reference sequence). CDR3 residues: CSSSRLEGAGYTF. The CDR3 bases are TGTTCCAGCAGCCGACTCGAGGGGGCTGGCTACACCTTC.

The genes are TRBV5-1 and TRBJ1-5; no firm D call. The CDR3 is made up of 14 amino acids. CDR1 is SGHRS and CDR2 is YFSETQ in the germline V gene. Trimming left V 5 bases short and J 2 bases short, with 11 bases between. The CDR3 is CASRFNPGNQPQHF. Written as DNA, the CDR3 is TGCGCCAGCAGATTTAATCCGGGCAATCAGCCCCAGCATTTT.